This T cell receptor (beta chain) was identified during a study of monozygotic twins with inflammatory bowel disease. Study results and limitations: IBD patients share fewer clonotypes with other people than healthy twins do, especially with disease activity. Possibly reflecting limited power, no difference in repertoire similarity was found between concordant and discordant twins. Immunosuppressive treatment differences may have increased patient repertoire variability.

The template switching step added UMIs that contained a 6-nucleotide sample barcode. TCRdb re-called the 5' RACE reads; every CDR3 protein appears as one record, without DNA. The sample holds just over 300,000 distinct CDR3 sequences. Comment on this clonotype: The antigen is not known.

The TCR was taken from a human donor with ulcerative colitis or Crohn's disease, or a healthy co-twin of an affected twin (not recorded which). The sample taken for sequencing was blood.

This chain's CDR3 is CASSRRGTQYF. This sequence joins TRBV7-9 and TRBJ2-5. This CDR3 spans 11 amino acids. Germline-derived CDR1 and CDR2 are SEHNR and FQNEAQ (reference sequence). Complete variable domain (other parts from reference TRBV7-9 and TRBJ2-5): DTGVSQNPRHKITKRGQNVTFRCDPISEHNRLYWYRQTLGQGPEFLTYFQNEAQLEKSRLLSDRFSAERPKGSFSTLEIQRTEQGDSAMYLCASSRRGTQYFGPGTRLLVL.